The 31 T cell receptor beta chains presented below share a single source sample, sequenced in a study of blood T cell repertoires in COVID-19. Repertoires were generated with immunoSEQ multiplex PCR, while TCRdb's copy carries only in-frame clones and drops some. The sample has roughly 130,000 clones, more than 75% seen once. The sequenced material came from peripheral blood. These receptors all stem from a woman aged 60 to 75 with acute or convalescent COVID-19.

V is TRBV25-1 and J is TRBJ1-1; no clear D gene. CDR1 is MGHDK, CDR2 SYGVNS, per germline. This CDR3 has 15 amino acids. Trimming cost V 5 bases and J 6 bases, with 19 bases left between them. CDR3 sequence reads: CASSISGVEVAEAFF. DNA of the CDR3: TGTGCCAGCAGTATAAGCGGCGTGGAAGTGGCTGAAGCTTTCTTT.

The genes are TRBV19 and TRBJ1-4, with a possible D match to TRBD1 (5 bases). CDR3 length: 20 amino acids. Germline CDR1 is LNHDA and CDR2 is SQIVND (reference sequence). V lost 3 bases and J 8 bases, leaving 31 bases between the germline ends. The CDR3 region has the DNA TGTGCCAGTAGTATTCAAGAGTTCGAGAGGGGACTCCTACCAGGAGAAAAACTGTTTTTT. It encodes CASSIQEFERGLLPGEKLFF.

This chain links TRBV5-1 with TRBJ1-2; tentative D call: TRBD1 (5 bases). The V and J ends lost 0 bases and 4 bases respectively, with 10 bases between them. Germline assignment: CDR1 SGHRS and CDR2 YFSETQ. The CDR3 length is 14 residues. CDR3 residues: CASSLDGGGYGYTF. The CDR3 nucleotides are TGCGCCAGCAGCTTGGACGGGGGGGGCTATGGCTACACCTTC.

About this clone itself: One junction end disagrees with the germline gene, perhaps due to a read error. The V gene is TRBV7-7, the J gene TRBJ2-5; weak D call: TRBD1 (5 bases). The CDR3 extends over 15 amino acids. Germline V gives CDR1 SSHAT, CDR2 FNYEAQ (reference sequence). The CDR3 region is CASSLVRVPGETQYF. DNA for the CDR3: TGTGCTAGCAGCTTAGTCAGGGTCCCAGGGGAGACCCAGTACTTC. Based on the CDR3 plus reference TRBV7-7 and TRBJ2-5, the full variable domain is GAGVSQSPRYKVTKRGQDVTLRCDPISSHATLYWYQQALGQGPEFLTYFNYEAQPDKSGLPSDRFSAERPEGSISTLTIQRTEQRDSAMYRCASSLVRVPGETQYFGPGTRLLVL.

This chain links TRBV7-9 with TRBJ1-3; D unresolved. Trimming pared 6 bases from V and 5 bases from J, leaving 11 bases between. Germline V gene sequence: CDR1 SEHNR, CDR2 FQNEAQ (reference sequence). The CDR3 sequence is 13 residues long. CDR3: CASRISGRNTIYF. The CDR3 DNA reads TGTGCCAGCAGAATTTCCGGTAGAAACACCATATATTTT.

This clone was detected only a few times. This chain connects TRBV24-1 to TRBJ2-5, with D perhaps matching TRBD2 (6 bases). The CDR3 is 15 residues long. V gave up 7 bases and J gave up 2 bases, with 16 bases separating them. The germline CDR1 and CDR2 sequences are KGHDR and SFDVKD. The CDR3 DNA is TGTGCCACCAGCGATCCGGAGGGGTGGCAAGAGACCCAGTACTTC. This sequence encodes CATSDPEGWQETQYF.

This rearrangement joins TRBV3-1 (or the pseudogene TRBV3-2) to TRBJ1-4; no definite D call. Trimming shortened V by 5 bases and J by 4 bases, and 20 bases separated the two germline ends. The CDR3 has 17 residues. The V gene's germline CDR1 is LGHDT and CDR2 YNNKEL (reference sequence). CDR3 DNA sequence: TGTGCCAGCAGCTTACAATCTTCGGTACAGTTTAATGAAAAACTGTTTTTT. As protein: CASSLQSSVQFNEKLFF.

The chain recombines TRBV9 with TRBJ2-5; TRBD2 agrees at 12 bases. J gave up 5 bases and V 2 bases, and 4 bases lay outside the gene matches. Germline values: CDR1 SGDLS, CDR2 YYNGEE. This CDR3 region has 15 residues. Here the CDR3 DNA reads TGTGCCAGCAGCGTGACTAGCGGGAGTACCGAGACCCAGTACTTC. Translation: CASSVTSGSTETQYF.

In this sample, this clone turned up a few times. The chain couples TRBV4-2 to TRBJ1-5; D is uncertain. In germline, CDR1 is LGHNA, CDR2 YNFKEQ. V lost 3 bases and J 5 bases, leaving 8 bases between the germline ends. CDR3 size: 13 residues. The CDR3 bases are TGTGCCAGCAGCCAGAGCGGGGATCAGCCCCAGCATTTT. Translating gives CASSQSGDQPQHF.

The chain couples TRBV4-1 to TRBJ1-1; D unresolved. Trimming left V 2 bases short and J 1 base short, with 5 bases between. The CDR3 is 13 residues long. Germline CDR1 reads MGHRA; CDR2 reads YSYEKL. The CDR3 spells CASSQNRNTEAFF. The DNA of the CDR3 is TGCGCCAGCAGCCAAAACAGGAACACTGAAGCTTTCTTT.

The chain employs TRBV2 and TRBJ1-5; D call uncertain. The CDR3 is 16 amino acids. Germline CDR1 SNHLY, CDR2 FYNNEI. The ends were cut back, 4 bases at V and 3 bases at J, with 16 bases in the middle. The CDR3 DNA reads as TGTGCCAGCAGTGTATGGAGGCAGGCTCCCAATCAGCCCCAGCATTTT. Encoded protein: CASSVWRQAPNQPQHF.

The gene calls are TRBV19 and TRBJ2-3; D is perhaps TRBD1 (5 bases). This CDR3 has 14 residues. With 7 bases removed from V and 2 bases from J, the gap between germline ends came to 13 bases. CDR1 LNHDA and CDR2 SQIVND come from the germline V gene (reference sequence). CDR3 in amino acids: CASNQGIVTDTQYF. CDR3 bases: TGTGCCAGTAACCAGGGCATAGTCACAGATACGCAGTATTTT.

A single count supports this clone. The V call is TRBV3-1 (or the pseudogene TRBV3-2), the J call TRBJ2-1, with TRBD2 matching over 15 bases. There are 17 residues in the CDR3. V lost 5 bases to trimming and J lost 3 bases; unmatched junction nucleotides: 5. Per germline, CDR1 LGHDT and CDR2 YNNKEL (reference sequence). The CDR3 reads CASSKGTSGRYYNEQFF. For the CDR3, the DNA is TGTGCCAGCAGCAAAGGGACTAGCGGGAGGTACTACAATGAGCAGTTCTTC.

This clone was detected only once. The V call is TRBV4-1, the J call TRBJ1-5; 9 positions match TRBD1. The J segment lost 7 bases and the V segment lost 3 bases, leaving 10 bases of the junction unmatched. The CDR3 sequence is 16 residues long. CDR1 and CDR2 from the germline V gene are MGHRA and YSYEKL. The CDR3 region is CASSQSGTGIGQPQHF. CDR3 bases: TGCGCCAGCAGCCAGTCCGGGACAGGGATAGGGCAGCCCCAGCATTTT.

V usage is TRBV6-5 and J usage is TRBJ1-6, with D possibly matching TRBD1 (5 bases). Germline-derived CDR1 and CDR2 are MNHEY and SVGAGI. CDR3 size: 12 residues. Trimming left V 6 bases short and J 8 bases short, with 8 bases between. CDR3 bases: TGTGCCAGCAGGCGCAGGGATTCACCCCTCCACTTT. It specifies CASRRRDSPLHF.

The chain is built from TRBV3-1 (or the pseudogene TRBV3-2) and TRBJ2-1, with 8 positions matching TRBD2. Looked up from germline, CDR1 is LGHDT and CDR2 is YNNKEL (reference sequence). The V gene end was trimmed by 3 bases and the J gene end by 2 bases; junction bases not matched to a gene: 9. The CDR3 is 17 amino acids. CDR3 region: CASSHERPGGPYNEQFF. CDR3 DNA: TGTGCCAGCAGCCATGAAAGGCCGGGAGGGCCCTACAATGAGCAGTTCTTC.

V gene TRBV28 combines with J gene TRBJ1-5; D ambiguous. Trimming pared 2 bases from V and 6 bases from J, leaving 11 bases between. From germline, CDR1 is MDHEN and CDR2 SYDVKM. The CDR3 contains 14 residues. CDR3 sequence reads: CASSLGGPGQPQHF. The CDR3 nucleotides read TGTGCCAGCAGTTTAGGAGGGCCCGGTCAGCCCCAGCATTTT.

This clone has a handful of counts. The CDR3 loop is CASSRDSPNEKLFF. As DNA, the CDR3 is TGTGCCAGCAGTAGGGACAGTCCTAATGAAAAACTGTTTTTT. J is TRBJ1-4 and V is TRBV2; 7 bases match TRBD1. This CDR3 is built from 14 residues. Germline CDR1 reads SNHLY; CDR2 reads FYNNEI. The trim removed 5 bases at V and 3 bases at J, leaving 3 bases unmatched.

The chain combines TRBV19 with TRBJ2-2, with TRBD1 as a possible D gene (6 bases). Germline CDR1 LNHDA, CDR2 SQIVND (reference sequence). The CDR3 sequence is 15 residues long. The V gene lost 2 bases and the J gene lost 4 bases, with 11 bases spanning the gap. The CDR3 protein is CASSITGTSTGELFF. As DNA, the CDR3 is TGTGCCAGTAGTATAACCGGGACAAGCACCGGGGAGCTGTTTTTT. Full variable domain (missing parts from reference TRBV19 and TRBJ2-2): DGGITQSPKYLFRKEGQNVTLSCEQNLNHDAMYWYRQDPGQGLRLIYYSQIVNDFQKGDIAEGYSVSREKKESFPLTVTSAQKNPTAFYLCASSITGTSTGELFFGEGSRLTVL.

The V gene is TRBV30, the J gene TRBJ1-4, with 9 bases fitting TRBD1. V was pared by 0 bases and J by 6 bases, with 11 bases of the junction left unmatched. The CDR3 runs 17 residues. Per the germline V gene, CDR1 is GTSNPN and CDR2 is SVGIG (reference sequence). The CDR3 DNA reads TGTGCCTGGAGTGTACGTTGGGGGGACAGGGAGGATGAAAAACTGTTTTTT. It yields the protein CAWSVRWGDREDEKLFF.

In DNA, the CDR3 is TGTGCCAGCAGCCGGGGAGGCTCCTACGAGCAGTACTTC. This codes for CASSRGGSYEQYF. The chain couples TRBV25-1 to TRBJ2-7, with D possibly being TRBD2 (6 bases). There are 13 residues in the CDR3. V dropped 6 bases and J dropped 0 bases, with 9 bases sitting between them. From germline, CDR1 is MGHDK and CDR2 SYGVNS.

This clone was seen just once. CDR3 DNA: TGTGCCTGGGGAAGGGGACAGGTTCTCGATTCCAACTATGGCTACACCTTC. It yields the protein CAWGRGQVLDSNYGYTF. The V gene is TRBV30, the J gene TRBJ1-2, with TRBD1 matching over 8 bases. CDR1 is GTSNPN, CDR2 SVGIG, per germline (reference sequence). The trim removed 5 bases at V and 2 bases at J, leaving 16 bases unmatched. The CDR3 totals 17 residues.

The chain combines TRBV9 with TRBJ1-2, with TRBD1 as a possible D gene (6 bases). CDR1 is SGDLS, CDR2 YYNGEE, per germline. V gave up 4 bases and J gave up 6 bases, with 16 bases separating them. CDR3 length: 14 amino acids. The CDR3 nucleotides read TGTGCCAGCAGCCTAATGGCAGGGGAACATGGCTACACCTTC. Protein product: CASSLMAGEHGYTF.

The chain uses TRBV9 and TRBJ2-1, with 12 bases aligning to TRBD2. Germline CDR1 SGDLS, CDR2 YYNGEE. This CDR3 contains 17 residues. Trimming cost V 3 bases and J 6 bases; bases outside gene matches: 10. The chain's CDR3 is CASSGRGLAGSGNEQFF. The CDR3 DNA is TGTGCCAGCAGCGGACGAGGACTAGCGGGATCGGGCAATGAGCAGTTCTTC.

The gene calls are TRBV6-2 or TRBV6-3 and TRBJ2-5; D is uncertain. Germline V CDR1 and CDR2: MNHEY, SVGEGT. The CDR3 runs to 13 residues. With 2 bases removed from V and 2 bases from J, the gap between germline ends came to 6 bases. The CDR3 region is CASSYGRQETQYF. The CDR3 nucleotides are TGTGCCAGCAGTTACGGCAGACAAGAGACCCAGTACTTC.

V usage is TRBV28 and J usage is TRBJ1-1; D perhaps matches TRBD1 (6 bases). Trimming cost V 7 bases and J 0 bases, with 12 bases left between them. This CDR3 has 14 residues. Germline CDR1 reads MDHEN; CDR2 reads SYDVKM. In DNA form, the CDR3 reads TGTGCCAGCATATCGGCAGGGGTGAACACTGAAGCTTTCTTT. Protein: CASISAGVNTEAFF.

This rearrangement joins TRBV6-5 to TRBJ1-5; 7 bases map to TRBD1. This CDR3 comprises 14 residues. Losses at the gene ends were 8 bases for V and 3 bases for J; bases not matched to a gene: 7. Germline values: CDR1 MNHEY, CDR2 SVGAGI. The CDR3: CASAGGWVNQPQHF. Written as DNA, the CDR3 is TGTGCCAGCGCAGGGGGGTGGGTCAATCAGCCCCAGCATTTT.

The chain joins TRBV29-1 to TRBJ1-5, with 7 bases that match TRBD1. Germline CDR1 and CDR2: SQVTM and ANQGSEA. V shed 7 bases, J shed 7 bases, and the junction held 10 bases outside the gene matches. The CDR3 runs 13 residues. The CDR3 DNA sequence: TGCAGCGACCAAAAGACAGGGAACCAGCCCCAGCATTTT. Protein product: CSDQKTGNQPQHF.

The chain combines TRBV6-4 with TRBJ1-1; 7 nucleotides line up with TRBD1. Trimming removed 10 bases from V and 2 bases from J; junction bases left unmatched: 7. Looked up from germline, CDR1 is MRHNA and CDR2 is SNTAGT. The CDR3 covers 13 residues. The CDR3 coding sequence is TGTGCCACCCGGGACAGCCCTAACACTGAAGCTTTCTTT. It yields the protein CATRDSPNTEAFF.

The rearrangement links TRBV7-9 to TRBJ1-3; tentatively, D is TRBD1 (5 bases). Trimming shortened V by 0 bases and J by 1 base, and 10 bases separated the two germline ends. Germline CDR1 reads SEHNR; CDR2 reads FQNEAQ (reference sequence). CDR3 length: 16 amino acids. The CDR3 reads CASSLALSGSGNTIYF. The CDR3, as DNA: TGTGCCAGCAGCTTAGCTTTGTCAGGGTCTGGAAACACCATATATTTT.

CDR3 bases: TGCGCCAGCAGTTCCGGGACTAGCGGTTACAATGAGCAGTTCTTC. As protein: CASSSGTSGYNEQFF. The rearrangement uses TRBV5-1 and TRBJ2-1; the match to TRBD2 covers 11 bases. J lost 4 bases, V lost 5 bases, and 5 bases had no gene match. CDR3 size: 15 residues. CDR1 is SGHRS and CDR2 is YFSETQ in the germline V gene.